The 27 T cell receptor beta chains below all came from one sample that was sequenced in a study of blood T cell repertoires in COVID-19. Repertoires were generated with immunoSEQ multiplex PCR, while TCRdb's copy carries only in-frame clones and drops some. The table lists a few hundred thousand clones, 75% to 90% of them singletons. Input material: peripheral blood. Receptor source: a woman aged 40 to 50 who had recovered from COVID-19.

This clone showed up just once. Here the CDR3 reads CASSVGVAGLQETQYF. The CDR3 coding sequence is TGTGCCAGCAGCGTAGGTGTTGCGGGATTACAAGAGACCCAGTACTTC. The chain combines TRBV9 with TRBJ2-5, with D possibly matching TRBD2 (6 bases). Trimming pared 0 bases from V and 2 bases from J, leaving 14 bases between. This CDR3 has 16 residues. Germline assignment: CDR1 SGDLS and CDR2 YYNGEE.

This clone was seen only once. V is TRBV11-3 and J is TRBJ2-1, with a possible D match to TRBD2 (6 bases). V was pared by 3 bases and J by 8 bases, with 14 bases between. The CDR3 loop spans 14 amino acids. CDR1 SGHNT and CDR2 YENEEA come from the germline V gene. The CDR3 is CASSLATWRDEQFF. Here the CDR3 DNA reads TGTGCCAGCAGCTTGGCTACATGGAGGGATGAGCAGTTCTTC.

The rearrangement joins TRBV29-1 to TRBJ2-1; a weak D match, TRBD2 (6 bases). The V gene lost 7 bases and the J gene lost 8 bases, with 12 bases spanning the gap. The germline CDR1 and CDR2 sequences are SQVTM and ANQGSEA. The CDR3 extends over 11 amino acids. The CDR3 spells CSARRVDEQFF. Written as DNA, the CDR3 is TGCAGCGCCCGGAGGGTGGATGAGCAGTTCTTC.

The CDR3 loop reads CASSYGMASGFQETQYF. As DNA, the CDR3 is TGTGCCAGCAGTTACGGAATGGCTAGCGGGTTCCAAGAGACCCAGTACTTC. The chain is built from TRBV6-8 and TRBJ2-5, with 8 bases aligning to TRBD2. Germline V gives CDR1 MNHGY, CDR2 SAAAGT. This CDR3 contains 17 residues. V shed 2 bases, J shed 1 base, and the junction held 9 bases outside the gene matches.

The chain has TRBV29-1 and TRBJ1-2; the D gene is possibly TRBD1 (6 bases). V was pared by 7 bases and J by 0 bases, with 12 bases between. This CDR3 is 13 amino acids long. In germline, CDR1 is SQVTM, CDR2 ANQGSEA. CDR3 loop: CSARQVSNYGYTF. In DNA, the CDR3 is TGCAGCGCAAGACAGGTGTCTAACTATGGCTACACCTTC.

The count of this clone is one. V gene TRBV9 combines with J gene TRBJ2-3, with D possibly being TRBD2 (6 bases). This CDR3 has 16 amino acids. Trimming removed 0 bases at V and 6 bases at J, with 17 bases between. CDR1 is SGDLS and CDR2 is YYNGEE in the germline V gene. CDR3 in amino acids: CASSVDFRTMADTQYF. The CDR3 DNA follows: TGTGCCAGCAGCGTAGACTTTAGGACTATGGCGGATACGCAGTATTTT.

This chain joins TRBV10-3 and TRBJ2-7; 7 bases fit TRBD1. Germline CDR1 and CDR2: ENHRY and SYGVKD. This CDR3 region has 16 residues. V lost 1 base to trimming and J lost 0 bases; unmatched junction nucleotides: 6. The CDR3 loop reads CAISEFGQANSYEQYF. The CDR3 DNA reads TGTGCCATCAGTGAGTTTGGACAGGCCAACTCCTACGAGCAGTACTTC.

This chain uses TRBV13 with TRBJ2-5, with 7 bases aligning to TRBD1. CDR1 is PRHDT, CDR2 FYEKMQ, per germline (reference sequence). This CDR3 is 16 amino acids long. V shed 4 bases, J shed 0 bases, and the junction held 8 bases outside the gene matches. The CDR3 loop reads CASSSALDRDQETQYF. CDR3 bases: TGTGCCAGCAGCTCGGCTCTTGACAGGGACCAAGAGACCCAGTACTTC.

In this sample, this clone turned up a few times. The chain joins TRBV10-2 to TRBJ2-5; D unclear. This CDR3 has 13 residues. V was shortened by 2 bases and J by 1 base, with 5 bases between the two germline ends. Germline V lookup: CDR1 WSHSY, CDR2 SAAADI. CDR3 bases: TGCGCCAGCAGTGAGCCCAGCCAAGAGACCCAGTACTTC. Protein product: CASSEPSQETQYF.

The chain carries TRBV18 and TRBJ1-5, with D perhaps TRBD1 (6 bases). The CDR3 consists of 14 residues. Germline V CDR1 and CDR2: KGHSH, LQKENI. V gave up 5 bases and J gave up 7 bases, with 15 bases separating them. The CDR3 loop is CASSTNREGQPQHF. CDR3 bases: TGTGCCAGCTCAACCAACAGGGAGGGGCAGCCCCAGCATTTT.

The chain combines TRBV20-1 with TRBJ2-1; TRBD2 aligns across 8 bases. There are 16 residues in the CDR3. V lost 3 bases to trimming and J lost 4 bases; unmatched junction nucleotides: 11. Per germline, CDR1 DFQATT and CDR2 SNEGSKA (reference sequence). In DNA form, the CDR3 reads TGCAGTGCTAGTTTCAGCGGGAGCATTCCATACAATGAGCAGTTCTTC. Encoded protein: CSASFSGSIPYNEQFF.

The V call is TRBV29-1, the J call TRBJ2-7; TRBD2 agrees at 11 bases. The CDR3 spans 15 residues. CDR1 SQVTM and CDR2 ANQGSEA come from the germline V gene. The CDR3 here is CSADSGGESSYEQYF. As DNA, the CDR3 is TGCAGTGCTGATAGCGGGGGGGAAAGCTCCTACGAGCAGTACTTC.

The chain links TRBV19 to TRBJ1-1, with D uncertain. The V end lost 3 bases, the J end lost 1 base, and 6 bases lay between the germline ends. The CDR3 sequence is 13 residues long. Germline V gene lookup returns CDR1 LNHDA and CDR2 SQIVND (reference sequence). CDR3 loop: CASSMGENTEAFF. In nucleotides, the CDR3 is TGTGCCAGTAGTATGGGAGAGAACACTGAAGCTTTCTTT.

The CDR3 DNA follows: TGCGCCAGCAGCCTAGACAGGGGTCTACTTACCTACGAGCAGTACTTC. Protein: CASSLDRGLLTYEQYF. The chain carries TRBV4-1 and TRBJ2-7; TRBD1 agrees at 8 bases. Germline V gives CDR1 MGHRA, CDR2 YSYEKL. Trimming took 4 bases from V and 2 from J; bases not matched to a gene: 10. The CDR3 contains 16 residues.

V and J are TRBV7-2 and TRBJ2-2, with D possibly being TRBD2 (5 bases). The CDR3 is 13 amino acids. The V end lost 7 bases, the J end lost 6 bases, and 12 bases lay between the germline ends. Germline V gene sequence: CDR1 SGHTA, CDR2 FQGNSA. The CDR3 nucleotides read TGTGCCAGCACCAAGGAGGTGGCCGGGGAGCTGTTTTTT. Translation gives CASTKEVAGELFF.

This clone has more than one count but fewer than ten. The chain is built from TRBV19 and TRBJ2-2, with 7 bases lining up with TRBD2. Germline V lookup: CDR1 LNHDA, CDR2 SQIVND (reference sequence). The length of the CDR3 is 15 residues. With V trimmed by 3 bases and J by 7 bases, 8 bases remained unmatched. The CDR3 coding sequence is TGTGCCAGTAGTATCACTAGCGCGGTGGTCGGGGAGCTGTTTTTT. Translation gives CASSITSAVVGELFF.

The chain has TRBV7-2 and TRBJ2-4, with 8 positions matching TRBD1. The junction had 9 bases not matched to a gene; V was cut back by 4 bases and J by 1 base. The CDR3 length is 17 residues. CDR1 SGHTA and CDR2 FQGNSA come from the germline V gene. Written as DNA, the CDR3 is TGTGCCAGCAGCTACGCACCGGACAGGGTGGCCAAAAACATTCAGTACTTC. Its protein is CASSYAPDRVAKNIQYF. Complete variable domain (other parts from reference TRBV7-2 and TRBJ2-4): GAGVSQSPSNKVTEKGKDVELRCDPISGHTALYWYRQSLGQGLEFLIYFQGNSAPDKSGLPSDRFSAERTGGSVSTLTIQRTQQEDSAVYLCASSYAPDRVAKNIQYFGAGTRLSVL.

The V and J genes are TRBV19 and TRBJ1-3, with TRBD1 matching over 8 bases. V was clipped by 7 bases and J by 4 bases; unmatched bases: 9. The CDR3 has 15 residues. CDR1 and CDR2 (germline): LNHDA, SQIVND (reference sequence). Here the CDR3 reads CASKLTGAEGNTIYF. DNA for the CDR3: TGTGCCAGTAAATTGACAGGGGCGGAAGGAAACACCATATATTTT.

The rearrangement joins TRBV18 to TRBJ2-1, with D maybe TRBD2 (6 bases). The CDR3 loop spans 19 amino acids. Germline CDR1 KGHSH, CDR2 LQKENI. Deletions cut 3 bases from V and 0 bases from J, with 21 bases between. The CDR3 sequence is CASSPGLLKRESSYNEQFF. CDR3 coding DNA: TGTGCCAGCTCACCCGGACTATTAAAAAGGGAGAGCTCCTACAATGAGCAGTTCTTC.

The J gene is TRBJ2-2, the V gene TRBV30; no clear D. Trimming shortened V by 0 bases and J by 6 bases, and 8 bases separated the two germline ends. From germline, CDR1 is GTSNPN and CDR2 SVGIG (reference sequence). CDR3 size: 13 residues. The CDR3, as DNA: TGTGCCTGGAGTGTGGCTGGCCCCGGGGAGCTGTTTTTT. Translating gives CAWSVAGPGELFF.

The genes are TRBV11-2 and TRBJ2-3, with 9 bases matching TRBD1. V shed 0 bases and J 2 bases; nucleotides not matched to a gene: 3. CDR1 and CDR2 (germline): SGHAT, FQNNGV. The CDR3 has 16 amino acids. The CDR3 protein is CASSLDGTGSTDTQYF. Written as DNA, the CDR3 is TGTGCCAGCAGCTTAGATGGGACAGGGTCCACAGATACGCAGTATTTT. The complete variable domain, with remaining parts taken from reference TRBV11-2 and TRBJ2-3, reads EAGVAQSPRYKIIEKRQSVAFWCNPISGHATLYWYQQILGQGPKLLIQFQNNGVVDDSQLPKDRFSAERLKGVDSTLKIQPAKLEDSAVYLCASSLDGTGSTDTQYFGPGTRLTVL.

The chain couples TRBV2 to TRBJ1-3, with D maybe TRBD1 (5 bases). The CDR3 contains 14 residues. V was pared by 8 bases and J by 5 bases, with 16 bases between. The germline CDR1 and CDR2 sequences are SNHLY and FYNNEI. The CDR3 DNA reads TGTGCCAGCGGACCAGGGTTGTTTAGAAACACCATATATTTT. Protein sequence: CASGPGLFRNTIYF.

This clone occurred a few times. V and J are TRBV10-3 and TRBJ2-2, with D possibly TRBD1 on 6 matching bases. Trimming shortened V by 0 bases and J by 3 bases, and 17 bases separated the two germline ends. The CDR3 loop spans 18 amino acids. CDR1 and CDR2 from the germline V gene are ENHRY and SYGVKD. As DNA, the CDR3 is TGTGCCATCAGTGAGTCCAGGGGTGGGATAGCCGACACCGGGGAGCTGTTTTTT. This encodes CAISESRGGIADTGELFF.

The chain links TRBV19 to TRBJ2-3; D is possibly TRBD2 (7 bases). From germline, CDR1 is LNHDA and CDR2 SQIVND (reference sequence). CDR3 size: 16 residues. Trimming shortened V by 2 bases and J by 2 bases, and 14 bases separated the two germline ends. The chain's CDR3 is CASSILGGAVTDTQYF. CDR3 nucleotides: TGTGCCAGTAGTATACTAGGGGGGGCCGTCACAGATACGCAGTATTTT. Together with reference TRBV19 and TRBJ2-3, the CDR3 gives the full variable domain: DGGITQSPKYLFRKEGQNVTLSCEQNLNHDAMYWYRQDPGQGLRLIYYSQIVNDFQKGDIAEGYSVSREKKESFPLTVTSAQKNPTAFYLCASSILGGAVTDTQYFGPGTRLTVL.

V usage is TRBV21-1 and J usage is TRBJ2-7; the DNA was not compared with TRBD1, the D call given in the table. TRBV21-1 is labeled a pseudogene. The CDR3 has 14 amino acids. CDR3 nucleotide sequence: TGTGCCAGCAGACCCCGGGACAGACCATACGAGCAGTACGTC. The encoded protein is CASRPRDRPYEQYV.

CDR3 bases: TGTGCCAGCCGATTGGCAGGGGACACTGAAGCTTTCTTT. Translated: CASRLAGDTEAFF. The chain carries TRBV27 and TRBJ1-1; TRBD1 might be the D (6 bases). CDR1 and CDR2 (germline): MNHEY, SMNVEV (reference sequence). V was pared by 8 bases and J by 3 bases, with 13 bases between. The CDR3 consists of 13 residues.

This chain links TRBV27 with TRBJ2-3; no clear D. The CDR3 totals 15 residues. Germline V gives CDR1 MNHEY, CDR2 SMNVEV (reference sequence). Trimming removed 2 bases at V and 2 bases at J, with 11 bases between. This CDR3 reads CASSLRLVTTDTQYF. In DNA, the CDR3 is TGTGCCAGCAGTTTAAGGCTAGTTACCACAGATACGCAGTATTTT.